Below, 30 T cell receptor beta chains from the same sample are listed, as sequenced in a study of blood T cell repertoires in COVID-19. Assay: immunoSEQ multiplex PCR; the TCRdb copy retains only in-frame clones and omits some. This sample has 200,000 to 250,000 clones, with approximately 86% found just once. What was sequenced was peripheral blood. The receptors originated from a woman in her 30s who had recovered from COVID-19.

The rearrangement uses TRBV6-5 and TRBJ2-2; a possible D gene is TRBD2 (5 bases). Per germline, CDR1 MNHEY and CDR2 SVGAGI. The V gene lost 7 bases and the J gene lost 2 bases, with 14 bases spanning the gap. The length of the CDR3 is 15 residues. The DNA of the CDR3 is TGTGCCAGCACCAACCGGGGATCCAACACCGGGGAGCTGTTTTTT. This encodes CASTNRGSNTGELFF.

In nucleotides, the CDR3 is TGTGCCTGGTCGACAGGGCCCTCCTATAATTCACCCCTCCACTTT. Protein sequence: CAWSTGPSYNSPLHF. The gene calls are TRBV30 and TRBJ1-6, with 7 bases matching TRBD1. V lost 5 bases and J lost 0; bases outside the gene matches: 4. Germline loops: CDR1 GTSNPN, CDR2 SVGIG (reference sequence). There are 15 residues in the CDR3.

CDR3 in DNA: TGTGCCAGCAGCCTCACTAGCGCTCAAGAGACCCAGTACTTC. It yields the protein CASSLTSAQETQYF. The chain has TRBV3-1 (or the pseudogene TRBV3-2) and TRBJ2-5; TRBD2 matches at 7 bases. This CDR3 has 14 amino acids. Germline CDR1 LGHDT, CDR2 YNNKEL (reference sequence). Germline trimming cut 4 bases from V and 2 bases from J; bases unmatched to any gene: 4.

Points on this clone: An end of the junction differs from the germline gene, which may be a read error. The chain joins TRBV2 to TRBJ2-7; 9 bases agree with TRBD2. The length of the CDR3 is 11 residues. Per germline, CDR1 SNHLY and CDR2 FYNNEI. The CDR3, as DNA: TGTGCCAGCAGTGAAATGGCGGGGGGGAACTTC. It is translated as CASSEMAGGNF.

The CDR3 coding sequence is TGTGCCAGCAGCAAAGCGCCGGGACAGGGATGGCCACCCCTCCACTTT. As protein: CASSKAPGQGWPPLHF. The chain recombines TRBV21-1 with TRBJ1-6; TRBD1 is taken as the D call from the table, unchecked against the DNA. TRBV21-1 is assigned pseudogene status. The CDR3 covers 16 residues.

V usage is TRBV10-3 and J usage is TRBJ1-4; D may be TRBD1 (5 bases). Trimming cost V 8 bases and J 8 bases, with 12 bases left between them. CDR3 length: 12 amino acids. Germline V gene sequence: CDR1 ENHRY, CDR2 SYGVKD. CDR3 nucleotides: TGTGCCATCGGGGACTCGGCGGAAAAACTGTTTTTT. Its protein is CAIGDSAEKLFF.

CDR3 bases: TGCGCCAGCAGCCAAGAGAGGACACTGCTGGAAGACGAGCAGTACTTC. Its protein is CASSQERTLLEDEQYF. The V gene is TRBV4-1, the J gene TRBJ2-7; perhaps TRBD1 as D (5 bases). V shed 0 bases and J shed 5 bases, with 17 bases lying between them. Germline CDR1 reads MGHRA; CDR2 reads YSYEKL. The length of the CDR3 is 16 residues.

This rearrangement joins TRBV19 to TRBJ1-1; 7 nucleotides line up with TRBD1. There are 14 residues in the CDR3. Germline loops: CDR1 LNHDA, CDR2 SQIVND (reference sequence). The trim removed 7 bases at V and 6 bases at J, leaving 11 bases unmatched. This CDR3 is CASKLQGVASEAFF. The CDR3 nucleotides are TGTGCCAGTAAGCTTCAGGGGGTCGCGTCTGAAGCTTTCTTT.

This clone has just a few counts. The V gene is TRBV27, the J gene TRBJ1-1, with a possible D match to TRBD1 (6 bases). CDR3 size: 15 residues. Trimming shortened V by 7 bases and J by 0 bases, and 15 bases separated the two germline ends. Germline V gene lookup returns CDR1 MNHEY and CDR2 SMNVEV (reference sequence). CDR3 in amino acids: CASNRVGVMNTEAFF. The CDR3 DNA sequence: TGTGCCAGCAACAGGGTAGGCGTCATGAACACTGAAGCTTTCTTT.

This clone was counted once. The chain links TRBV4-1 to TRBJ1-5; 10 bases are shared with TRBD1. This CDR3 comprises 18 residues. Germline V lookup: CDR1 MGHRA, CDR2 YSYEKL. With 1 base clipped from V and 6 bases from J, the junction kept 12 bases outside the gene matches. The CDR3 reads CASSQVLGTGVIGQPQHF. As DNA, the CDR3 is TGCGCCAGCAGCCAAGTACTAGGGACAGGGGTAATAGGTCAGCCCCAGCATTTT.

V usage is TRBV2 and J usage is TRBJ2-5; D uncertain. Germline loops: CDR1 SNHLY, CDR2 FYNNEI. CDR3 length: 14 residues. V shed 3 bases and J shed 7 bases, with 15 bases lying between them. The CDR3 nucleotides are TGTGCCAGCAGTGATAGGAGTCCCATGTTGACCCAGTACTTC. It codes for CASSDRSPMLTQYF. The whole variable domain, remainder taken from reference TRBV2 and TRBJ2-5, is EPEVTQTPSHQVTQMGQEVILRCVPISNHLYFYWYRQILGQKVEFLVSFYNNEISEKSEIFDDQFSVERPDGSNFTLKIRSTKLEDSAMYFCASSDRSPMLTQYFGPGTRLLVL.

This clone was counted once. CDR3 DNA: TGTGCCAGCAGCGTAGGGCTAGCGGTGAGAGAGACCCAGTACTTC. Its protein is CASSVGLAVRETQYF. The chain links TRBV9 to TRBJ2-5; 7 nucleotides line up with TRBD2. V trimming: 0 bases; J trimming: 4 bases; junction bases outside the gene matches: 6. Germline loops: CDR1 SGDLS, CDR2 YYNGEE. CDR3 length equals 15 residues.

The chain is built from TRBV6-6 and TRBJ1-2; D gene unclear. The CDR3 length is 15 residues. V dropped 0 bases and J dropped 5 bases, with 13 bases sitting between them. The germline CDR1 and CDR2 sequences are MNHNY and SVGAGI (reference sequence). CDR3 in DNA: TGTGCCAGCAGTTACTCGTTCGACCCTAGGTATGGCTACACCTTC. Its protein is CASSYSFDPRYGYTF.

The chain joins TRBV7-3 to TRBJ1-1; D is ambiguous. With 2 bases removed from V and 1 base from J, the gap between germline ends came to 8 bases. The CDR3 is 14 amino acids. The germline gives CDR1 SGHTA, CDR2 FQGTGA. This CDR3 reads CASSLWAGNTEAFF. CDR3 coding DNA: TGTGCCAGCAGCTTATGGGCGGGGAACACTGAAGCTTTCTTT.

The CDR3 here is CASSARSSYGYTF. The CDR3, as DNA: TGTGCCAGCAGCGCCAGATCCTCCTATGGCTACACCTTC. The chain joins TRBV5-6 to TRBJ1-2, with D hard to call. V gave up 4 bases and J gave up 4 bases, with 11 bases separating them. The germline CDR1 and CDR2 sequences are SGHDT and YYEEEE. CDR3 length equals 13 residues.

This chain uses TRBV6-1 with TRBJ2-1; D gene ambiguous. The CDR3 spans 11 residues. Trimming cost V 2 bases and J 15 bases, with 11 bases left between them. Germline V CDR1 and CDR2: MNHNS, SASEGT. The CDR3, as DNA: TGTGCCAGCAGTGAAAAGCCTAGTTTGTTCTTC. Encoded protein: CASSEKPSLFF.

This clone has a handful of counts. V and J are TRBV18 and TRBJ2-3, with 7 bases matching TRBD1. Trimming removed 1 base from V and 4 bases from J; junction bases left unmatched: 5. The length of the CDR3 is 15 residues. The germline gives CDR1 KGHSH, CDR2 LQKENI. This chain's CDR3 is CASSPRDSGADTQYF. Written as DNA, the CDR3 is TGTGCCAGCTCACCACGGGACAGTGGCGCAGATACGCAGTATTTT.

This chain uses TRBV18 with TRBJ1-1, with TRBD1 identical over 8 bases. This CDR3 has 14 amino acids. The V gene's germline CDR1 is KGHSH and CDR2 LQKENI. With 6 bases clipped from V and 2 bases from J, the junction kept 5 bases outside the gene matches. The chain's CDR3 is CASSRGQGNTEAFF. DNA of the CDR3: TGTGCCAGCTCGAGAGGACAGGGCAACACTGAAGCTTTCTTT.

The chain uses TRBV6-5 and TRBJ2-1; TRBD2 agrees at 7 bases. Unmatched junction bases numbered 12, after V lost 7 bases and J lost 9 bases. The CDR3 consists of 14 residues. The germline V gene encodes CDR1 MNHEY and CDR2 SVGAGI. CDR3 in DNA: TGTGCCAGCAATCTCGGGGAGCGGGGTGGTGAGCAGTTCTTC. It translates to CASNLGERGGEQFF.

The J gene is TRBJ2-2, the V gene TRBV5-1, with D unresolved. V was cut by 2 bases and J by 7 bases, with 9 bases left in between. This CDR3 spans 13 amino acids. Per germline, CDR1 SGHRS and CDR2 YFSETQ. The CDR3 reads CASSFGQSGELFF. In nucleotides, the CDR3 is TGCGCCAGCAGCTTTGGGCAGAGCGGGGAGCTGTTTTTT.

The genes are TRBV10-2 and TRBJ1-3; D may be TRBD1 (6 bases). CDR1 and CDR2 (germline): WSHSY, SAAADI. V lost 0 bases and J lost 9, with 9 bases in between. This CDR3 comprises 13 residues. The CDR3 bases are TGCGCCAGCAGTGAGTCGAGGGGGGGCACCATATATTTT. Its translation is CASSESRGGTIYF.

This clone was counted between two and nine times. The CDR3 nucleotides are TGCGCCAGCAGCCAAGAAGGGGCACAGAACACTGAAGCTTTCTTT. It translates to CASSQEGAQNTEAFF. The rearrangement links TRBV4-1 to TRBJ1-1, with D possibly TRBD1 on 5 matching bases. Germline values: CDR1 MGHRA, CDR2 YSYEKL. Deletions cut 0 bases from V and 1 base from J, with 9 bases between. This CDR3 comprises 15 residues.

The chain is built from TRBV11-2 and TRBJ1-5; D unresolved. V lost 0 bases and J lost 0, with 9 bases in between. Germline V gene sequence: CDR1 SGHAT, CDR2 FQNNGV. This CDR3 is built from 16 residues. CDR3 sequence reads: CASSLEAGYSNQPQHF. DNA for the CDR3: TGTGCCAGCAGCTTAGAGGCTGGTTATAGCAATCAGCCCCAGCATTTT.

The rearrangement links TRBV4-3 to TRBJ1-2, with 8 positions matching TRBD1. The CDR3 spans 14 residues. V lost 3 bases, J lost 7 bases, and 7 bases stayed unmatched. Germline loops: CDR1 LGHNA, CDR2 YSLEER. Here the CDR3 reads CASSHQGAVGGYTF. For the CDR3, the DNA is TGCGCCAGCAGCCACCAGGGGGCGGTGGGTGGCTACACCTTC.

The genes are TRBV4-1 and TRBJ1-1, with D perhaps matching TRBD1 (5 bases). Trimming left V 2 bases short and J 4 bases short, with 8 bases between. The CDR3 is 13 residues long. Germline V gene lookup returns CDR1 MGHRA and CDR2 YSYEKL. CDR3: CASSQQGFTEAFF. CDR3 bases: TGCGCCAGCAGCCAACAGGGTTTCACTGAAGCTTTCTTT.

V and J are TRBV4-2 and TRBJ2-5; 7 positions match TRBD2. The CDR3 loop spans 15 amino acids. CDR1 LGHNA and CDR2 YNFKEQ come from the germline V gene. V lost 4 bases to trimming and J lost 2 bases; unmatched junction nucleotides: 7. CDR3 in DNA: TGTGCCAGCAGCCGGGGGGGGATAGATCAAGAGACCCAGTACTTC. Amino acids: CASSRGGIDQETQYF.

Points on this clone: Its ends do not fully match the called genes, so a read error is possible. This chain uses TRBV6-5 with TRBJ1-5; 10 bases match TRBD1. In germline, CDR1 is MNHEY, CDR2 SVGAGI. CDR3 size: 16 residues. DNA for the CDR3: TGTGCCAGCAGTAACTCAGGACAGGGGGGCAATCAGCCCCAGCATTTT. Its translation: CASSNSGQGGNQPQHF.

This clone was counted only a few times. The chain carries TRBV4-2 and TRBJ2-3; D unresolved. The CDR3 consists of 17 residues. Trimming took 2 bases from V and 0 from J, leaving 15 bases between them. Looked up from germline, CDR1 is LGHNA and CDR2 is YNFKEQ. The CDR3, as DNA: TGTGCCAGCAGCCAATATGGCATAGACACTAGCACAGATACGCAGTATTTT. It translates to CASSQYGIDTSTDTQYF.

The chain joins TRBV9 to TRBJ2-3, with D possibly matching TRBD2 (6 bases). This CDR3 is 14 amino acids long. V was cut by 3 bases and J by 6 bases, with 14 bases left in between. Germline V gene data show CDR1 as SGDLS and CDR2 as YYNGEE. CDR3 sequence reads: CASSGGVKADTQYF. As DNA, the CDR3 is TGTGCCAGCAGCGGCGGGGTGAAAGCGGATACGCAGTATTTT.

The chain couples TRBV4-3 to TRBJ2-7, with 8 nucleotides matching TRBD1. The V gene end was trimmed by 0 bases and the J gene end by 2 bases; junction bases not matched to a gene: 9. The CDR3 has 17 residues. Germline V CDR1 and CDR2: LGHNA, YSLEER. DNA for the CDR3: TGCGCCAGCAGCCAAGAGTTGTGGTCGGGACAGGCCTACGAGCAGTACTTC. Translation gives CASSQELWSGQAYEQYF.